The following is a T cell receptor (beta chain) sequence with its context. As yet, its antigen is unknown. The data stem from a study of graft-versus-host responses after intestinal transplantation. Across the study: Every one of the recipients received anti-thymocyte globulin induction and afterwards took tacrolimus and steroids for about 3 years.

The germline gives CDR1 SGHRS, CDR2 YFSETQ. Trimming took 4 bases from V and 2 from J; bases not matched to a gene: 14. The CDR3 has 17 amino acids. The protocol was immunoSEQ multiplex PCR, while the TCRdb copy is restricted to in-frame clones and leaves out a portion. Among roughly 60,000 clones, about 90% were seen once, and the ten largest hold approximately 2.7%. Notes on the study in general: Graft-donor T cell macrochimerism coincided with high graft-versus-host to host-versus-graft clonal ratios in allografts. The authors found GvH clones in recipient marrow, some appearing first in ileum or blood.

The source was PBMCs, collected around 120 days after intestinal transplantation. The TCR originated in a human patient who received an intestinal transplant, so some T cells may come from the graft donor. The genes are TRBV5-1 and TRBJ2-7; 8 nucleotides align to TRBD2. The CDR3: CASSPGLGVALAYEQYF. In DNA, the CDR3 is TGCGCCAGCAGCCCGGGACTAGGTGTTGCATTGGCCTACGAGCAGTACTTC.